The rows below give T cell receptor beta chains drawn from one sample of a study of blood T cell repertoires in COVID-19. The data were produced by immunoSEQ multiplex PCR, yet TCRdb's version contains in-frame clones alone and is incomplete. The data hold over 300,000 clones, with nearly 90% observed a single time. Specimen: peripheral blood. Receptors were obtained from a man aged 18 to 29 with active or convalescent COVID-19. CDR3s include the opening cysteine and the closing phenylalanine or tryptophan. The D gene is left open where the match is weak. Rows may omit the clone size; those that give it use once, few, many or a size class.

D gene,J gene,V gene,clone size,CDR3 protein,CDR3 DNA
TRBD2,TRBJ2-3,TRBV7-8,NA,CASSFGTSGRGSDTQYF,TGTGCCAGCAGCTTTGGGACTAGCGGGAGAGGCTCAGATACGCAGTATTTT
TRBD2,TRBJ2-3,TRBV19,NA,CASFSGRPADTQYF,TGTGCCAGTTTTAGCGGGAGGCCCGCAGATACGCAGTATTTT
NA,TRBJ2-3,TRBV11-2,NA,CASTPDSSTDTQYF,TGTGCCAGCACCCCGGACAGTAGCACAGATACGCAGTATTTT
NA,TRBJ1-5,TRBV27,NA,CASSTRLLGGNQPQHF,TGTGCCAGCAGTACTCGGCTTCTAGGGGGCAATCAGCCCCAGCATTTT
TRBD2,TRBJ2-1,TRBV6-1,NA,CASSEAFLAGGYNEQFF,TGTGCCAGCAGTGAAGCGTTTCTAGCGGGGGGGTACAATGAGCAGTTCTTC
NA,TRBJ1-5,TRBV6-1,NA,CASSESGFNQPQHF,TGTGCCAGCAGTGAATCAGGGTTTAATCAGCCCCAGCATTTT
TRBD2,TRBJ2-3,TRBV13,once,CASTGLAGLAGTDTQYF,TGTGCCAGCACGGGACTAGCGGGACTGGCGGGCACAGATACGCAGTATTTT
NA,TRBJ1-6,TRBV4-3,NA,CASSQDTRATSPLHF,TGCGCCAGCAGCCAAGATACCAGGGCTACTTCACCCCTCCACTTT
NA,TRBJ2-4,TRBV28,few,CASSFGTYPKNIQYF,TGTGCCAGCAGTTTCGGGACTTACCCAAAAAACATTCAGTACTTC
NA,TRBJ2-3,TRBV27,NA,CASSSRLVGDTQYF,TGTGCCAGCAGTTCTCGACTAGTCGGAGATACGCAGTATTTT
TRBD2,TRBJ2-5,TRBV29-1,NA,CSVGGAGGPGETQYF,TGCAGCGTTGGAGGTGCGGGAGGGCCAGGGGAGACCCAGTACTTC
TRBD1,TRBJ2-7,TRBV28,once,CASGSRGRYEQYF,TGTGCCAGCGGATCAAGGGGGCGTTACGAGCAGTACTTC
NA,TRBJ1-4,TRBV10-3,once,CAISEKGWTNEKLFF,TGTGCCATCAGTGAGAAGGGGTGGACTAATGAAAAACTGTTTTTT
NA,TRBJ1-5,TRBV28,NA,CASSLGVGGYSNQPQHF,TGTGCCAGCAGTTTAGGAGTGGGGGGTTATAGCAATCAGCCCCAGCATTTT
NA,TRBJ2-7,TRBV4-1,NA,CASSQGVRGGYEQYF,TGCGCCAGCAGCCAAGGTGTACGAGGGGGCTACGAGCAGTACTTC
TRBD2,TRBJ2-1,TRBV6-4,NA,CASSKTSGTKNEQFF,TGTGCCAGCAGCAAGACTAGCGGGACGAAGAATGAGCAGTTCTTC
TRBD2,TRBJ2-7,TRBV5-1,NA,CASSLSPGGASQEQYF,TGCGCCAGCAGCTTGAGCCCCGGGGGGGCATCACAAGAGCAGTACTTC
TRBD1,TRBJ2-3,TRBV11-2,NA,CASSSQPGQGPDTQYF,TGTGCCAGCAGCTCACAACCGGGACAGGGCCCCGATACGCAGTATTTT
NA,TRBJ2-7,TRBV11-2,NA,CASSQGGEGEQYF,TGTGCCAGCAGCCAAGGGGGAGAGGGCGAGCAGTACTTC
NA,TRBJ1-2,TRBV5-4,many,CASTPAGEGYGYTF,TGTGCCAGCACTCCTGCAGGGGAGGGCTATGGCTACACCTTC
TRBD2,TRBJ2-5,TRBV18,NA,CASSPELAVGAQYF,TGTGCCAGCTCACCAGAGCTAGCGGTTGGGGCCCAGTACTTC
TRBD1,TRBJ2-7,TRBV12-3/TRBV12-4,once,CASGDRGYYEQYF,TGTGCCAGCGGGGACAGGGGGTACTACGAGCAGTACTTC
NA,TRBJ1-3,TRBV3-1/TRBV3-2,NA,CASSQECPAGGNTIYF,TGTGCCAGCAGCCAAGAATGTCCGGCGGGAGGAAACACCATATATTTT
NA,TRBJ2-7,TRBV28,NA,CASSSTRVGSYEQYF,TGTGCCAGCAGTTCTACGCGGGTAGGTTCCTACGAGCAGTACTTC
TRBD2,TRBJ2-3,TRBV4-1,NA,CASARGLAEKDTQYF,TGCGCCAGCGCGCGAGGGCTAGCGGAGAAGGATACGCAGTATTTT
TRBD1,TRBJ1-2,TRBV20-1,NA,CSAWDRTGYTF,TGCAGTGCTTGGGACAGGACAGGCTACACCTTC
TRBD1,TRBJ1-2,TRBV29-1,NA,CSVEVARTGGGLHGYTF,TGCAGCGTTGAAGTAGCGAGGACAGGGGGCGGTTTGCATGGCTACACCTTC
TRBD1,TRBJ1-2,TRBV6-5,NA,CASSYAPGQAAYGYTF,TGTGCCAGCAGTTACGCACCGGGACAGGCGGCCTATGGCTACACCTTC
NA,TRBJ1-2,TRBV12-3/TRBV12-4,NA,CASSFLLYGYTF,TGTGCCAGCAGTTTTTTACTCTATGGCTACACCTTC
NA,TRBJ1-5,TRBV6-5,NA,CASSYRRGHQPQHF,TGTGCCAGCAGTTACCGAAGGGGTCATCAGCCCCAGCATTTT
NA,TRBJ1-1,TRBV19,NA,CASAWGGTNTETFF,TGTGCCAGTGCCTGGGGAGGGACCAACACTGAAACTTTCTTT